This T cell receptor (beta chain) was recovered during a study of T cell responses to AZD1222 COVID-19 vaccine. This table comes from immunoSEQ multiplex PCR, and its TCRdb copy is limited to in-frame clones, with some not included. The sample has 180,000 or so clones; 90% to 95% are singletons. Of note for this clone: The antigen is undetermined.

Study observations and caveats: Samples come after the peak T cell response, not at day 14.

Sequencing used peripheral blood, obtained 28 days after the second dose of the MenACWY control vaccine. The sequence was obtained from an adult who received the MenACWY meningococcal vaccine as a control.

The CDR3 region is CASGGLDRVQQYF. CDR3 sequence (DNA): TGTGCCAGCGGGGGGTTAGACAGGGTACAGCAGTACTTC. The chain is built from TRBV6-5 and TRBJ2-7; tentative D call: TRBD1 (7 bases). Trimming stripped 8 bases from V and 8 bases from J, with 19 bases between. This CDR3 is 13 amino acids long. The germline V gene encodes CDR1 MNHEY and CDR2 SVGAGI.